This T cell receptor (beta chain) is from a study of T cells in Graves' hyperthyroidism and ophthalmopathy (dated by TCRdb to about 2019). About the investigation overall: Peripheral blood was sampled at the time of initial diagnosis, prior to any treatment. Thyroid tissue and blood T-cell repertoires from six Graves' hyperthyroidism patients were also compared in the study. For training and testing, the 80 to 100 patients in the discovery cohort were randomly divided in a 7:3 ratio. TCR Vbeta CDR3 sequencing of 120 to 150 peripheral blood samples (around 45 ophthalmopathy, 75 hyperthyroidism and roughly 17 progressor patients) is reported in the paper. An independent validation cohort of fewer than 20 hyperthyroidism patients and 17 patients who later progressed to ophthalmopathy tested prospective prediction of ophthalmopathy. After sampling, hyperthyroidism patients received methimazole starting at 30 mg daily, and ophthalmopathy patients received high-dose intravenous methylprednisolone. To identify distinguishing TCR V-J signatures, a discovery cohort of about 100 patients was used, comprising 43 with Graves' ophthalmopathy and about 59 with stable Graves' hyperthyroidism. General findings and caveats noted by the study authors: Most expanded thyroid clonotypes (frequency above 0.001) were also detected in blood, suggesting blood repertoires may reflect thyroid immune responses. No statistical method was used to fix the sample size in advance, and group allocation was not hidden from the investigators. In validation, the model predicted progression to ophthalmopathy with approximately 71% sensitivity and around 72% specificity, a median of around six months before onset. A 13 V-J signature model separated ophthalmopathy from stable hyperthyroidism, with around 91% sensitivity and roughly 84% specificity in cross-validation and 80%/75% in testing.

TCR beta CDR3 regions were amplified from RNA transcripts. The TCR CDR3 was subjected to a first round of RT-PCR using the HTBI primer set and the Qiagen OneStep RT-PCR kit. Libraries were constructed in a second round of multiplex PCR, after which size selection and purification were performed. Paired-end sequencing of the libraries was performed with 100 bp reads on an Illumina HiSeq2000. As for how the authors treated the data: SOAPnuke was used to process the raw data, throwing out any read that contained adapters or uncalled bases, had a mean Phred below 15, or lacked an exact constant-primer or identifier match. COPE v1.2.5 was used to merge high-quality paired reads, and clonotypes were defined as unique nucleotide sequences. Clonotypes were aligned to IMGT TRBV, TRBD and TRBJ reference segments using MiTCR v1.1. Analysis was restricted to V-J combinations with a frequency above 0.0001, which covered roughly 99% of repertoires. The TCS score was defined as F50 (clonal expansion) divided by E x V (chaos), with BLOSUM62-based TCRdist calculated between CDR3 peptides within each V-J. Welch's t-statistics and random forest reduced 500 to 550 V-J features to fewer than 15, which were used in a naive Bayes classifier (R e1071). TCRdb's own reprocessing of the public reads used fastp at Q25 and MiXCR and kept productive beta chains. Rows with a matching CDR3 protein are joined into one entry that keeps the most common DNA and genes. TCRdb, rather than the study authors, made the V and J calls. The sample has about 640,000 distinct CDR3 sequences on record, less than 25% of them singletons. Clones ranked in the top ten supply under 35% of the sample.

Ophthalmopathy patients had moderately to severely active disease, with a Clinical Activity Score of 3 or more, a NOSPECS grade of 4 or more, and a disease duration of less than 3 months. Patients with uncontrolled infections, other autoimmune diseases, pregnancy or lactation were excluded. Diagnoses were established on the basis of clinical symptoms, serum thyroxine and TRAb, thyroid ultrasound, and orbital computed tomography. PBMCs were separated from 10 ml of fresh peripheral blood using Ficoll-Paque density gradient centrifugation. Trizol reagent was used to extract total RNA, and RNA quality was then checked on an Agilent 2100 Bioanalyzer. Via the germline V gene, CDR1 is SGHRS and CDR2 YFSETQ. V is reduced by 5 bases and J by 2 bases, leaving a spacing of 5 bases between them. Including cysteine and phenylalanine, the CDR3 has 13 amino acids. Of all the DNA, just the CDR3 is kept, 39 bases in frame from base 1.

This clonotype turned up a few times. No antigen is known for it. Base quality data are lacking; no much larger clone is found one base away. The sequence was collected from a man younger than 45 with Graves' ophthalmopathy. The specimen sequenced was blood. This sequence uses TRBV5-1 and TRBJ2-6; the D gene assignment is ambiguous. The DNA reads as follows: TGCGCCAGCAGTGAACCTGGGGCCAACGTCCTGACTTTC. Translated, it gives CASSEPGANVLTF.